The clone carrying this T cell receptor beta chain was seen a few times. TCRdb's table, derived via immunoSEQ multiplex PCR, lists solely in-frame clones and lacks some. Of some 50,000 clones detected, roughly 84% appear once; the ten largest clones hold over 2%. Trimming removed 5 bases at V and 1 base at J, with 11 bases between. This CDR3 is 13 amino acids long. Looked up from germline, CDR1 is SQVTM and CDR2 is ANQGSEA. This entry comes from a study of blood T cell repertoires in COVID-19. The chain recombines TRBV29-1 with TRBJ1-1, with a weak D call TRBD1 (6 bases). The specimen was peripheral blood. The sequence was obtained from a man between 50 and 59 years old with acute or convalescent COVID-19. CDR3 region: CSVSPRGNTEAFF. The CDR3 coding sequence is TGCAGCGTTTCCCCCAGGGGGAACACTGAAGCTTTCTTT. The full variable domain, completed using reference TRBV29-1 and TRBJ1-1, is SAVISQKPSRDICQRGTSLTIQCQVDSQVTMMFWYRQQPGQSLTLIATANQGSEATYESGFVIDKFPISRPNLTFSTLTVSNMSPEDSSIYLCSVSPRGNTEAFFGQGTRLTVV.